This T cell receptor beta chain was sequenced for a study of blood T cell repertoires in COVID-19. Whole-study context: COVID-19 samples, acute and convalescent, were from the United States, Italy and Spain. T cells, B-cell-depleted T cells, or PBMCs provided the cDNA or gDNA that served as material.

V lost 4 bases to trimming and J lost 6 bases; unmatched junction nucleotides: 3. Germline V gene lookup returns CDR1 SGHRS and CDR2 YFSETQ. The CDR3 spans 14 residues. Original data processing: Quantification of nucleated cells was approximated via reference gene primer amplification. Assay: immunoSEQ multiplex PCR; the TCRdb copy retains only in-frame clones and omits some. D and trimming come from the DNA, and the V and J calls and clone size come from that table. This sample yields some 200,000 clones, of which 89% are seen a single time; around 4.8% belongs to the top ten. The receptor comes from a woman aged 40-49 years with acute or convalescent COVID-19. The material sequenced was peripheral blood. The V call is TRBV5-1, the J call TRBJ2-1, with 11 nucleotides matching TRBD2. The CDR3 nucleotides are TGCGCCAGCAGCCCGACTAGCGGGACCAATGAGCAGTTCTTC. This codes for CASSPTSGTNEQFF.